Below, 21 T cell receptor beta chains from the same sample are listed, as sequenced in a study of T cell repertoires in cytomegalovirus infection. Their target antigens are unknown. TCRdb re-called the reads through MiXCR, storing one row per CDR3 protein. The data show roughly 310,000 distinct CDR3 sequences, 29% seen once. Sequencing was performed on cultured PBMCs, taken from culture after CMV antigen stimulation. These TCRs come from a human donor in good health (CMV status not recorded). Some clones in this sample may be carry-over from other donors' samples.

The chain recombines TRBV12-3 or TRBV12-4 with TRBJ2-2, with 7 bases matching TRBD1. CDR3 size: 15 residues. With 1 base clipped from V and 8 bases from J, the junction kept 7 bases outside the gene matches. CDR3 DNA: TGTGCCAGCAGTTTAGTAACAGGGGTAGGAGGGGAGCTGTTTTTT. It codes for CASSLVTGVGGELFF.

Many counts were recorded for this clonotype. The chain has TRBV29-1 and TRBJ2-5, with 9 bases that match TRBD2. V lost 0 bases to trimming and J lost 2 bases; unmatched junction nucleotides: 13. The CDR3 spans 18 residues. Looked up from germline, CDR1 is SQVTM and CDR2 is ANQGSEA. CDR3 residues: CSVEEPYSVTSGQETQYF. The CDR3 DNA sequence: TGCAGCGTTGAAGAACCGTATTCTGTGACTAGCGGACAAGAGACCCAGTACTTC. Combining the CDR3 with reference TRBV29-1 and TRBJ2-5 gives the whole variable domain SAVISQKPSRDICQRGTSLTIQCQVDSQVTMMFWYRQQPGQSLTLIATANQGSEATYESGFVIDKFPISRPNLTFSTLTVSNMSPEDSSIYLCSVEEPYSVTSGQETQYFGPGTRLLVL.

This clonotype was detected only a few times. The gene calls are TRBV7-6 and TRBJ1-1, with 9 bases matching TRBD1. Germline CDR1 is SGHVS and CDR2 is FNYEAQ. V was pared by 5 bases and J by 11 bases, with 9 bases of the junction left unmatched. The CDR3 has 13 amino acids. The CDR3 DNA follows: TGTGCCAGCAGCGGACCACAGGGGGCAGGTGCTTTCTTT. Its protein product is CASSGPQGAGAFF.

The CDR3 protein is CASSMESGSSLSGYTF. DNA for the CDR3: TGTGCCAGTAGTATGGAATCCGGGTCTTCCCTATCAGGCTACACCTTC. The chain employs TRBV19 and TRBJ1-2, with D unresolved. The germline gives CDR1 LNHDA, CDR2 SQIVND (reference sequence). Trimming removed 3 bases at V and 8 bases at J, with 22 bases between. The CDR3 consists of 16 residues.

J is TRBJ1-2 and V is TRBV12-5, with a tentative D call TRBD1 (5 bases). This CDR3 has 15 residues. Germline assignment: CDR1 LGHNT and CDR2 FRNRAP. V lost 2 bases and J 4 bases, leaving 14 bases between the germline ends. CDR3 DNA: TGTGCTAGTGGTTTGTACCGGGACCCTATCTATGGCTACACCTTC. Translating it yields CASGLYRDPIYGYTF.

As DNA, the CDR3 is TGTGCCAGCCGTAGACAGTTGAACACTGAAGCTTTCTTT. Protein product: CASRRQLNTEAFF. The chain uses TRBV11-2 and TRBJ1-1, with D perhaps TRBD1 (5 bases). The germline CDR1 and CDR2 sequences are SGHAT and FQNNGV. The CDR3 extends over 13 amino acids. V shed 8 bases and J shed 0 bases, with 10 bases lying between them. Filled out from reference TRBV11-2 and TRBJ1-1, the complete variable domain reads EAGVAQSPRYKIIEKRQSVAFWCNPISGHATLYWYQQILGQGPKLLIQFQNNGVVDDSQLPKDRFSAERLKGVDSTLKIQPAKLEDSAVYLCASRRQLNTEAFFGQGTRLTVV.

V gene TRBV28 combines with J gene TRBJ2-7; D gene uncertain. The CDR3 contains 11 residues. The V and J ends lost 5 bases and 3 bases respectively, with 5 bases between them. Germline CDR1 reads MDHEN; CDR2 reads SYDVKM. CDR3: CASSTDYEQYF. The DNA of the CDR3 is TGTGCCAGCAGTACGGACTACGAGCAGTACTTC.

The sample holds many counts of this clonotype. The chain is built from TRBV7-8 and TRBJ2-3, with 10 bases lining up with TRBD2. From germline, CDR1 is SGHVS and CDR2 FQNEAQ. The CDR3 is made up of 15 amino acids. The V segment lost 2 bases and the J segment 4 bases; nucleotides outside the gene matches: 3. The DNA of the CDR3 is TGTGCCAGCAGCTTACTAGCGGGAGTGCCAGATACGCAGTATTTT. It codes for CASSLLAGVPDTQYF.

The chain employs TRBV10-3 and TRBJ2-1; no reliable D call. The V gene lost 3 bases and the J gene lost 2 bases, with 17 bases spanning the gap. CDR3 length: 17 amino acids. Per the germline V gene, CDR1 is ENHRY and CDR2 is SYGVKD. CDR3 DNA: TGTGCCATCAGTGAAACGAGTGACGACCCCACCTACAATGAGCAGTTCTTC. It specifies CAISETSDDPTYNEQFF.

This clonotype appeared many times. The chain combines TRBV12-5 with TRBJ2-7; D remains unclear. The V and J ends lost 1 base and 6 bases respectively, with 10 bases between them. This CDR3 region has 13 residues. CDR1 is LGHNT, CDR2 FRNRAP, per germline. CDR3 DNA sequence: TGTGCTAGTGGTTTGGATGGTATGGGCGAGCAGTACTTC. Its translation is CASGLDGMGEQYF.

This chain joins TRBV6-2 or TRBV6-3 and TRBJ1-6; the D gene is possibly TRBD1 (5 bases). There are 13 residues in the CDR3. Trimming pared 6 bases from V and 10 bases from J, leaving 13 bases between. CDR1 is MNHEY, CDR2 SVGEGT, per germline. DNA for the CDR3: TGTGCCAGCAGCGACAGAAGGAACTCACCCCTCCACTTT. This codes for CASSDRRNSPLHF.

This chain links TRBV7-3 with TRBJ2-1; the match to TRBD1 covers 9 bases. With V trimmed by 1 base and J by 13 bases, 8 bases remained unmatched. CDR1 and CDR2 from the germline V gene are SGHTA and FQGTGA. This CDR3 contains 14 residues. For the CDR3, the DNA is TGTGCCAGCAGCTTAAATCGGGACAGGGCGGTTCAGTTCTTC. Protein sequence: CASSLNRDRAVQFF.

In its sample, this clonotype was seen many times. V usage is TRBV7-2 and J usage is TRBJ1-4; 11 bases agree with TRBD1. Per germline, CDR1 SGHTA and CDR2 FQGNSA. The junction had 10 bases not matched to a gene; V was cut back by 5 bases and J by 8 bases. This CDR3 comprises 16 residues. The CDR3 region is CASSITRTGGEEKLFF. CDR3 nucleotide sequence: TGTGCCAGCAGCATCACAAGGACAGGGGGCGAGGAAAAACTGTTTTTT.

The chain employs TRBV6-1 and TRBJ2-2, with D unresolved. Between the trimmed V and J ends, which lost 5 bases and 1 base, there was a span of 11 bases. Germline V gene lookup returns CDR1 MNHNS and CDR2 SASEGT. The CDR3 length is 15 residues. The CDR3 sequence is CASSYDWQNTGELFF. The CDR3 DNA is TGTGCCAGCAGTTACGACTGGCAGAACACCGGGGAGCTGTTTTTT.

A few counts support this clonotype. V gene TRBV7-9 combines with J gene TRBJ2-7; tentatively, D is TRBD1 (6 bases). CDR3 length: 19 residues. Trimming cost V 5 bases and J 4 bases, with 30 bases left between them. In germline, CDR1 is SEHNR, CDR2 FQNEAQ (reference sequence). The chain's CDR3 is CASSLRWGHSPSTMYEQYF. CDR3 in DNA: TGTGCCAGCAGCCTTAGATGGGGACATTCCCCTTCTACGATGTACGAGCAGTACTTC.

This clonotype was counted between two and nine times. This chain uses TRBV19 with TRBJ1-2, with D tentatively TRBD1 (6 bases). The germline V gene has CDR1 LNHDA and CDR2 SQIVND (reference sequence). V was pared by 4 bases and J by 5 bases, with 14 bases between. The CDR3 sequence is 14 residues long. The CDR3 DNA follows: TGTGCCAGTAGTACGCCCGGGACACTTTATGGCTACACCTTC. Protein: CASSTPGTLYGYTF.

This clonotype was detected a few times. CDR3 bases: TGTGCCAGCAGTCGGATGGGGGGCCAATACTCTGGAAACACCATATATTTT. Its protein is CASSRMGGQYSGNTIYF. The gene calls are TRBV25-1 and TRBJ1-3; possible D gene TRBD1, 6 bases. The CDR3 has 17 residues. Trimming left V 5 bases short and J 0 bases short, with 17 bases between. The V gene's germline CDR1 is MGHDK and CDR2 SYGVNS.

This chain uses TRBV15 with TRBJ2-5; D is uncertain. CDR1 is LNHNV and CDR2 is YYDKDF in the germline V gene (reference sequence). There are 12 residues in the CDR3. Trimming stripped 2 bases from V and 9 bases from J, with 10 bases between. The CDR3 region is CATSRSVSAQYF. Here the CDR3 DNA reads TGTGCCACCAGCAGATCTGTGTCGGCCCAGTACTTC.

The chain uses TRBV7-9 and TRBJ1-5; possibly TRBD1 for D (5 bases). The germline V and J ends were trimmed by 5 bases and 2 bases, with 13 bases remaining between them. This CDR3 region has 15 residues. CDR1 and CDR2 (germline): SEHNR, FQNEAQ (reference sequence). The chain's CDR3 is CASSHDGGGNQPQHF. For the CDR3, the DNA is TGTGCCAGCAGCCATGACGGGGGGGGCAATCAGCCCCAGCATTTT.

This clonotype was seen repeatedly, ten times or more. The chain uses TRBV11-1 and TRBJ1-1; D possibly corresponds to TRBD1 (6 bases). Germline V gives CDR1 SGHAT, CDR2 FQDESV (reference sequence). The length of the CDR3 is 14 residues. Trimming cost V 3 bases and J 3 bases, with 11 bases left between them. The CDR3 spells CASSLGGWDTEAFF. In DNA, the CDR3 is TGTGCCAGCAGCTTGGGGGGCTGGGACACTGAAGCTTTCTTT.

This chain uses TRBV18 with TRBJ1-1, with TRBD1 as a possible D gene (5 bases). Trimming removed 0 bases from V and 0 bases from J, with 11 bases in between. CDR1 KGHSH and CDR2 LQKENI come from the germline V gene. This CDR3 spans 16 amino acids. CDR3 region: CASSPPSGRVNTEAFF. In DNA, the CDR3 is TGTGCCAGCTCACCACCGTCGGGCAGGGTGAACACTGAAGCTTTCTTT.